These 22 T cell receptor beta chains came from one sample sequenced in a study of T cell repertoires in cytomegalovirus infection. TCRdb re-analysed the reads in MiXCR, keeping a single row per CDR3 protein. The sample lists fewer than 1,000,000 distinct CDR3 sequences; around a third were seen once. No antigen is known for these receptors. The sample consisted of cultured CD8+ T cells from PBMCs, taken from culture after CMV antigen stimulation. The receptors shown here come from a human donor in good health (CMV status not recorded). Some clones in this sample may be carry-over from other donors' samples.

The chain is built from TRBV19 and TRBJ1-5, with D perhaps matching TRBD1 (5 bases). V was clipped by 5 bases and J by 1 base, with 18 bases between them. Looked up from germline, CDR1 is LNHDA and CDR2 is SQIVND (reference sequence). The length of the CDR3 is 17 residues. In DNA form, the CDR3 reads TGTGCCAGTAGTGTAGGCGGGGGATCTGCGAGCAATCAGCCCCAGCATTTT. Its translation: CASSVGGGSASNQPQHF.

This clonotype was counted many times. The chain employs TRBV7-8 and TRBJ2-2, with TRBD2 matching 9 bases. V lost 3 bases to trimming and J lost 7 bases; unmatched junction nucleotides: 3. CDR1 and CDR2 (germline): SGHVS, FQNEAQ. CDR3 length: 14 amino acids. The CDR3 sequence: CASSLKRGDGELFF. Written as DNA, the CDR3 is TGTGCCAGCAGCTTGAAGCGGGGGGACGGGGAGCTGTTTTTT.

This chain uses TRBV6-2 or TRBV6-3 with TRBJ1-2; D might be TRBD1 (5 bases). This CDR3 has 17 residues. Germline V gene lookup returns CDR1 MNHEY and CDR2 SVGEGT. V was pared by 0 bases and J by 0 bases, with 14 bases between. The chain's CDR3 is CASSYSNRDQPNYGYTF. CDR3 nucleotide sequence: TGTGCCAGCAGTTACTCGAACCGGGACCAACCTAACTATGGCTACACCTTC.

The chain links TRBV9 to TRBJ2-3; unclear D gene. The CDR3 loop spans 11 amino acids. Trimming stripped 3 bases from V and 8 bases from J, with 7 bases between. Germline loops: CDR1 SGDLS, CDR2 YYNGEE. DNA for the CDR3: TGTGCCAGCAGCGGAAGCGCTACGCAGTATTTT. Its protein product is CASSGSATQYF.

The chain uses TRBV7-3 and TRBJ1-5, with a weak D call TRBD1 (5 bases). There are 14 residues in the CDR3. Germline V gene lookup returns CDR1 SGHTA and CDR2 FQGTGA. Trimming stripped 2 bases from V and 7 bases from J, with 12 bases between. The CDR3 loop reads CASSLDEGWQPQHF. The CDR3 DNA follows: TGTGCCAGCAGCTTAGATGAGGGGTGGCAGCCCCAGCATTTT.

This clonotype has just a few counts. The rearrangement joins TRBV7-6 to TRBJ1-4; D gene ambiguous. Between the trimmed V and J ends, which lost 5 bases and 2 bases, there was a span of 9 bases. The CDR3 runs to 14 residues. Per germline, CDR1 SGHVS and CDR2 FNYEAQ. This CDR3 is CASSIPRTNEKLFF. CDR3 DNA: TGTGCCAGCAGCATTCCACGCACTAATGAAAAACTGTTTTTT.

In this sample, this clonotype turned up once. The chain recombines TRBV27 with TRBJ1-1; D uncertain. CDR3 length: 15 amino acids. Germline V gene data show CDR1 as MNHEY and CDR2 as SMNVEV (reference sequence). Trimming pared 3 bases from V and 5 bases from J, leaving 16 bases between. The CDR3: CASSLSKSRRTEAFF. In DNA, the CDR3 is TGTGCCAGCAGTTTGAGTAAGTCGCGGCGGACTGAAGCTTTCTTT.

This clonotype was counted many times. This rearrangement joins TRBV7-2 to TRBJ2-1; TRBD1 agrees at 9 bases. The junction had 9 bases not matched to a gene; V was cut back by 8 bases and J by 7 bases. CDR3 length equals 14 residues. Looked up from germline, CDR1 is SGHTA and CDR2 is FQGNSA. This chain's CDR3 is CASLGTGLGNEQFF. The CDR3 DNA reads TGTGCCAGCTTGGGGACAGGGCTAGGGAATGAGCAGTTCTTC. Variable domain in full (rest from reference TRBV7-2 and TRBJ2-1): GAGVSQSPSNKVTEKGKDVELRCDPISGHTALYWYRQSLGQGLEFLIYFQGNSAPDKSGLPSDRFSAERTGGSVSTLTIQRTQQEDSAVYLCASLGTGLGNEQFFGPGTRLTVL.

This clonotype was seen only a few times. The chain joins TRBV7-2 to TRBJ2-7, with D possibly TRBD1 on 5 matching bases. Germline CDR1 reads SGHTA; CDR2 reads FQGNSA. This CDR3 contains 13 residues. Between the trimmed V and J ends, which lost 1 base and 8 bases, there was a span of 12 bases. The CDR3 DNA reads TGTGCCAGCAGCTTAGGAACAGGATCCAAGCAGTACTTC. Translated: CASSLGTGSKQYF.

This clonotype was seen many times. The genes are TRBV7-8 and TRBJ1-2, with D perhaps matching TRBD1 (6 bases). Per germline, CDR1 SGHVS and CDR2 FQNEAQ. The CDR3 runs to 16 residues. V shed 5 bases and J shed 5 bases, with 21 bases lying between them. CDR3 residues: CASSTHPGQKEYGYTF. CDR3 coding DNA: TGTGCCAGCAGCACCCACCCGGGACAAAAAGAATATGGCTACACCTTC.

The V and J genes are TRBV20-1 and TRBJ1-5; no clear D gene. The CDR3 covers 14 residues. Germline V gene lookup returns CDR1 DFQATT and CDR2 SNEGSKA (reference sequence). Trimming stripped 5 bases from V and 7 bases from J, with 18 bases between. DNA for the CDR3: TGCAGTGCTTTCCCGGGCCTTCTGGCCCAGCCCCAGCATTTT. Its translation: CSAFPGLLAQPQHF.

This clonotype appeared many times. V usage is TRBV7-2 and J usage is TRBJ1-1; tentatively, D is TRBD1 (5 bases). The germline gives CDR1 SGHTA, CDR2 FQGNSA. Trimming stripped 5 bases from V and 0 bases from J, with 25 bases between. This CDR3 contains 19 residues. The CDR3 DNA is TGTGCCAGCAGCCCCATAATAGGGACTGCCGAGGTAATGAACACTGAAGCTTTCTTT. Protein product: CASSPIIGTAEVMNTEAFF.

This clonotype was counted only a few times. This chain joins TRBV28 and TRBJ1-1; 8 positions agree with TRBD1. Germline CDR1 and CDR2: MDHEN and SYDVKM. CDR3 length equals 15 residues. The J segment lost 7 bases and the V segment lost 3 bases, leaving 10 bases of the junction unmatched. The CDR3 DNA follows: TGTGCCAGCAGTTTGGGATCCAGGGGGCACGGTGAAGCTTTCTTT. It codes for CASSLGSRGHGEAFF.

This clonotype was recorded at least ten times. The CDR3 region is CASSFPQETQYF. In DNA form, the CDR3 reads TGTGCCAGCAGCTTCCCCCAAGAGACCCAGTACTTC. The chain recombines TRBV7-2 with TRBJ2-5; no firm D call. This CDR3 contains 12 residues. CDR1 is SGHTA and CDR2 is FQGNSA in the germline V gene. Trimming removed 3 bases at V and 1 base at J, with 3 bases between.

The CDR3 DNA follows: TGTGCCAGCAGTGGCGGGACAGGGATCTACAATGAGCAGTTCTTC. It is translated as CASSGGTGIYNEQFF. The chain uses TRBV27 and TRBJ2-1, with 9 positions matching TRBD1. The CDR3 length is 15 residues. Per germline, CDR1 MNHEY and CDR2 SMNVEV (reference sequence). V dropped 5 bases and J dropped 3; count of bases not matched to a gene: 5.

This clonotype was counted between two and nine times. The chain employs TRBV6-5 and TRBJ2-2, with D perhaps assigned TRBD1 or TRBD2 (5 bases each). Trimming pared 3 bases from V and 5 bases from J, leaving 22 bases between. CDR1 and CDR2 from the germline V gene are MNHEY and SVGAGI. The CDR3 is 18 residues long. The CDR3 nucleotides are TGTGCCAGCAGTTATAACTCTGGGACGCACTCATTAACCGGGGAGCTGTTTTTT. It is translated as CASSYNSGTHSLTGELFF.

In its sample, this clonotype was seen a few times. The J gene is TRBJ1-4, the V gene TRBV6-5, with no clear D. The CDR3 covers 14 residues. V gave up 1 base and J gave up 5 bases, with 8 bases separating them. CDR1 and CDR2 from the germline V gene are MNHEY and SVGAGI. DNA for the CDR3: TGTGCCAGCAGTTACTTCGGCTTAAATGAAAAACTGTTTTTT. Translating gives CASSYFGLNEKLFF.

V gene TRBV6-2 or TRBV6-3 combines with J gene TRBJ2-3; D uncertain. The V and J ends lost 6 bases and 0 bases respectively, with 10 bases between them. The CDR3 spans 14 residues. Germline values: CDR1 MNHEY, CDR2 SVGEGT. CDR3 DNA: TGTGCCAGCAGCCCGGCCGGGAGCACAGATACGCAGTATTTT. Its translation is CASSPAGSTDTQYF.

This clonotype was found a few times. The chain uses TRBV7-9 and TRBJ2-5; tentative D call: TRBD1 (5 bases). The CDR3 is 16 amino acids. Trimming took off 7 bases at V and 5 bases at J, with 23 bases between the two ends. Per germline, CDR1 SEHNR and CDR2 FQNEAQ (reference sequence). CDR3 DNA: TGTGCCAGCATCCCAGTCCAGGGAACCTTTGGGGAGACCCAGTACTTC. Translation gives CASIPVQGTFGETQYF.

This clonotype showed up just a few times. The chain couples TRBV7-8 to TRBJ2-3; 7 positions agree with TRBD2. CDR3 length: 14 amino acids. Germline V lookup: CDR1 SGHVS, CDR2 FQNEAQ. V shed 11 bases, J shed 3 bases, and the junction held 11 bases outside the gene matches. The CDR3 coding sequence is TGTGCCGGGTCCGTGCGGGGGTTTACAGATACGCAGTATTTT. This encodes CAGSVRGFTDTQYF. Full variable domain (outside the CDR3, taken from reference TRBV7-8 and TRBJ2-3): GAGVSQSPRYKVAKRGQDVALRCDPISGHVSLFWYQQALGQGPEFLTYFQNEAQLDKSGLPSDRFFAERPEGSVSTLKIQRTQQEDSAVYLCAGSVRGFTDTQYFGPGTRLTVL.

The chain employs TRBV12-3 or TRBV12-4 and TRBJ2-7; D perhaps matches TRBD1 (6 bases). Trimming left V 5 bases short and J 1 base short, with 12 bases between. This CDR3 contains 14 residues. CDR3 nucleotide sequence: TGTGCCAGCAGTCCGTTACAGGGATCCTACGAGCAGTACTTC. Its translation is CASSPLQGSYEQYF.

J is TRBJ1-2 and V is TRBV28; D unclear. V dropped 5 bases and J dropped 6 bases, with 7 bases sitting between them. The V gene's germline CDR1 is MDHEN and CDR2 SYDVKM. The CDR3 loop spans 11 amino acids. CDR3 protein: CASSPSNGYTF. CDR3 bases: TGTGCCAGCAGTCCCTCAAATGGCTACACCTTC.